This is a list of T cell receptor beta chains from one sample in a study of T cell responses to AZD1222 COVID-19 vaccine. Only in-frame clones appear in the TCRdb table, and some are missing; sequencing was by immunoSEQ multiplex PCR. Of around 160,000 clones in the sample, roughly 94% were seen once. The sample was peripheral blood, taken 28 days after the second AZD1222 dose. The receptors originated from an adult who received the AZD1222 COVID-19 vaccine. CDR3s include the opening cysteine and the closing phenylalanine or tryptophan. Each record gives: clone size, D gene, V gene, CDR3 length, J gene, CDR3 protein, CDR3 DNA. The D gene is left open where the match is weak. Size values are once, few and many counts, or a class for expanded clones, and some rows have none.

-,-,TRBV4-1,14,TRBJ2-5,CASSQVGGQETQYF,TGCGCCAGCAGCCAAGTAGGGGGTCAAGAGACCCAGTACTTC
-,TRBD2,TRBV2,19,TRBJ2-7,CASTRGGGLAGGSAYEQYF,TGTGCCAGCACCCGTGGTGGGGGACTAGCGGGAGGTAGTGCCTACGAGCAGTACTTC
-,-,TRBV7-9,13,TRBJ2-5,CASSPRGPETQYF,TGTGCCAGCAGCCCTCGAGGTCCTGAGACCCAGTACTTC
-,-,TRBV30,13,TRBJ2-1,CASDRGSYNEQFF,TGTGCCTCGGATAGAGGCTCCTACAATGAGCAGTTCTTC
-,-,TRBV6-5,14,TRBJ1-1,CASSPKGVGTEAFF,TGTGCCAGCAGTCCTAAGGGTGTTGGCACTGAAGCTTTCTTT
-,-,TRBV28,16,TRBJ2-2,CASSPGWTATPGELFF,TGTGCCAGCAGCCCCGGGTGGACAGCCACACCGGGAGAGCTGTTTTTT
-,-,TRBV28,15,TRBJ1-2,CASSSYSGLDYGYTF,TGTGCCAGCAGTTCCTACTCGGGACTCGACTATGGCTACACCTTC
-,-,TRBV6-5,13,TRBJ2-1,CASSPRGFYEQFF,TGTGCCAGCAGCCCGAGGGGGTTTTATGAGCAGTTCTTC
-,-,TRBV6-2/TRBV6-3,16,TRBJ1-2,CASSYPWDVPSGGYTF,TGTGCCAGCAGTTACCCATGGGACGTACCTTCGGGTGGCTACACCTTC
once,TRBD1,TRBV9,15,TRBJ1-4,CASSPQTGLGEKLFF,TGTGCCAGCAGCCCACAGACAGGGTTGGGTGAAAAACTGTTTTTT
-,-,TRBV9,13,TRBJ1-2,CASSAGTSYGYTF,TGTGCCAGCAGCGCCGGGACTTCCTATGGCTACACCTTC
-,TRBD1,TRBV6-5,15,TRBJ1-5,CASSYSRQGWQPQHF,TGTGCCAGCAGTTACTCCCGACAGGGTTGGCAGCCCCAGCATTTT
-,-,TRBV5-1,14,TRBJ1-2,CASSPEGANYGYTF,TGCGCCAGCAGCCCAGAGGGAGCTAACTATGGCTACACCTTC
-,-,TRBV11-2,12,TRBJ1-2,CASSLETRGYTF,TGTGCCAGCAGCTTGGAGACCCGGGGCTACACCTTC
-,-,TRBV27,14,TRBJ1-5,CASSPPRTHQPQHF,TGTGCCAGCAGTCCTCCCCGGACCCATCAGCCCCAGCATTTT
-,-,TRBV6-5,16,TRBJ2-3,CASSYSIVATTDTQYF,TGTGCCAGCAGTTACTCGATCGTGGCAACGACAGATACGCAGTATTTT
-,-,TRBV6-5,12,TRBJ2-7,CAAKGSPYEQYF,TGTGCCGCAAAGGGTAGTCCCTACGAGCAGTACTTC
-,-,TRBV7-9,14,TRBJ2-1,CASSPEEGRDEQFF,TGTGCCAGCAGCCCCGAGGAGGGTCGGGATGAGCAGTTCTTC
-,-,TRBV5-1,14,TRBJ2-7,CASSFAGSPDEQYF,TGCGCCAGCAGCTTTGCCGGCTCTCCTGACGAGCAGTACTTC
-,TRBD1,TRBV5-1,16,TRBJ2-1,CASSLELGTGENEQFF,TGCGCCAGCAGCTTGGAGTTAGGGACAGGGGAAAATGAGCAGTTCTTC
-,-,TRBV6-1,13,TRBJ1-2,CASSEAKWGGYTF,TGTGCCAGCAGTGAAGCGAAGTGGGGTGGCTACACCTTC
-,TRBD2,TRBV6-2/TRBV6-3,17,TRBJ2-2,CASSYRVAGAYTGELFF,TGTGCCAGCAGTTACAGAGTAGCGGGAGCTTACACCGGGGAGCTGTTTTTT
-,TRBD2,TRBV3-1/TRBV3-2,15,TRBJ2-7,CASSRLAAGGSKQYF,TGTGCCAGCAGCCGTTTAGCGGCCGGGGGGTCGAAGCAGTACTTC
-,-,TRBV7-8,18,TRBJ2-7,CASSFKPDSELRRDEQYF,TGTGCCAGCAGCTTCAAACCTGATAGCGAACTAAGGAGAGACGAGCAGTACTTC
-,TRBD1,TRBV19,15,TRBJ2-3,CASSGGQGITDTQYF,TGTGCCAGTAGTGGGGGACAGGGAATCACAGATACGCAGTATTTT
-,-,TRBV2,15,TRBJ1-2,CASSEWQGRVESYTF,TGTGCCAGCAGTGAATGGCAGGGGCGGGTCGAGAGCTACACCTTC
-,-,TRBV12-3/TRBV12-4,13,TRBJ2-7,CASSFLRGREQYF,TGTGCCAGCAGTTTTCTCCGCGGGCGGGAGCAGTACTTC
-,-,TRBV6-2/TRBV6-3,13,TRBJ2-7,CASSWRGSYEQYF,TGTGCCAGCAGTTGGAGGGGTAGTTACGAGCAGTACTTC
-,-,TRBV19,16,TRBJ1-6,CASSIDGPGNLSPLHF,TGTGCCAGTAGTATAGATGGTCCAGGGAACCTTTCACCCCTCCACTTT
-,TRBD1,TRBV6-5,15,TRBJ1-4,CASSYSGTGGPRLFF,TGTGCCAGCAGTTACTCAGGGACAGGGGGACCGCGACTGTTTTTT
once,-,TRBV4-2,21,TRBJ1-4,CASSQGMGGRNSYATNEKLFF,TGTGCCAGCAGCCAAGGAATGGGGGGGAGGAACAGTTACGCAACTAATGAAAAACTGTTTTTT
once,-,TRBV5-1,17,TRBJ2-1,CASSLVRGQNINDEQFF,TGCGCCAGCAGCTTGGTTCGGGGGCAGAACATCAATGATGAGCAGTTCTTC
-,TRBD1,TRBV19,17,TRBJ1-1,CASTQGAVGQLGTEAFF,TGTGCCAGTACCCAGGGGGCGGTTGGACAGCTCGGCACTGAAGCTTTCTTT
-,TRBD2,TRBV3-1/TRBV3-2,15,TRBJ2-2,CASSQTGGSAGELFF,TGTGCCAGCAGTCAGACGGGGGGGTCCGCCGGGGAGCTGTTTTTT
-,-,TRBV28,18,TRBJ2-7,CASSSASSDTWKTYEQYF,TGTGCCAGCAGTTCCGCCTCCTCCGACACCTGGAAAACCTACGAGCAGTACTTC
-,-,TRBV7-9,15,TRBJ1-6,CASSLGSDNNSPLHF,TGTGCCAGCAGCTTAGGCAGCGATAATAATTCACCCCTCCACTTT
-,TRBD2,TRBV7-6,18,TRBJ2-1,CASSLEYLGGSRYNEQFF,TGTGCCAGCAGCTTAGAATACCTCGGCGGGAGCCGCTACAATGAGCAGTTCTTC
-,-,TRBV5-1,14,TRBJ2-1,CASSLGSATNEQFF,TGCGCCAGCAGCTTAGGGAGCGCCACCAATGAGCAGTTCTTC
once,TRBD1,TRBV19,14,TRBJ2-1,CATTGTGGYNEQFF,TGTGCCACCACCGGGACAGGGGGGTACAATGAGCAGTTCTTC
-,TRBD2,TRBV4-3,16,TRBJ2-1,CASSRNLAGITNEQFF,TGCGCCAGCAGCCGGAATCTAGCGGGGATTACAAATGAGCAGTTCTTC
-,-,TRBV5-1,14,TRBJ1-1,CASSTEVQGTEAFF,TGCGCCAGCAGCACGGAGGTGCAGGGGACTGAAGCTTTCTTT
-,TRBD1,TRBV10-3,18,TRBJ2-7,CAISAQFNSFGTVYEQYF,TGTGCCATCAGTGCCCAGTTTAACAGTTTCGGGACAGTCTACGAGCAGTACTTC
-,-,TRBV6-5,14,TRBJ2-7,CATNREGGIYEQYF,TGTGCCACCAACAGAGAAGGCGGGATCTACGAGCAGTACTTC
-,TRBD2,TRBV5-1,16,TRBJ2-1,CASIPGLAGEGNEQFF,TGCGCCAGCATTCCGGGACTAGCGGGAGAAGGGAATGAGCAGTTCTTC
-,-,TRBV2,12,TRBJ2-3,CASRGRADTQYF,TGTGCCAGCAGAGGTCGGGCAGATACGCAGTATTTT
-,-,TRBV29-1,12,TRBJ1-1,CSVADTNTEAFF,TGCAGCGTCGCGGACACGAACACTGAAGCTTTCTTT
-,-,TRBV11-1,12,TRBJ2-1,CASAGLANEQFF,TGTGCCAGCGCCGGGCTAGCCAATGAGCAGTTCTTC
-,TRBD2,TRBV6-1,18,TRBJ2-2,CASSASGRASANTGELFF,TGTGCCAGCAGTGCAAGCGGGAGGGCGTCCGCGAACACCGGGGAGCTGTTTTTT
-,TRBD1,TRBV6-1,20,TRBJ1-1,CASSELIGWGQGPVNTEAFF,TGTGCCAGCAGTGAATTAATAGGTTGGGGACAGGGGCCGGTGAACACTGAAGCTTTCTTT
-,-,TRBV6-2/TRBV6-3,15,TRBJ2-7,CASSYSANTGREQYF,TGTGCCAGCAGTTACTCGGCCAATACTGGCCGGGAGCAGTACTTC
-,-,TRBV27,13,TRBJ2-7,CASSLDSSYEQYF,TGTGCCAGCAGTTTGGACAGCTCCTACGAGCAGTACTTC
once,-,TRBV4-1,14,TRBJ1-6,CATKRDGLNSPLHF,TGCGCCACAAAGCGGGACGGCCTTAATTCACCCCTCCACTTT
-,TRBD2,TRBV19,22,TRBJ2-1,CASSIQGSPSNEAGGRYNEQFF,TGTGCCAGTAGTATTCAGGGGTCCCCGAGTAATGAAGCGGGAGGCAGGTACAATGAGCAGTTCTTC
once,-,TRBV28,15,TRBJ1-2,CASSLPLLRREGYTF,TGTGCCAGCAGTTTACCTCTCTTGAGGAGGGAAGGCTACACCTTC
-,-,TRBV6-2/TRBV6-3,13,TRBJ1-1,CASSSQGNTEAFF,TGTGCCAGCAGCTCACAGGGGAACACTGAAGCTTTCTTT
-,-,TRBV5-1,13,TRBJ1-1,CASSSRSFGQQIF,TGCGCCAGCAGCTCCCGTTCGTTCGGGCAGCAGATCTTT
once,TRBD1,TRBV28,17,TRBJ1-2,CASRRPGQAGDLYGYTF,TGTGCCAGCAGGCGCCCCGGACAGGCTGGGGACCTTTATGGCTACACCTTC